This entry lists 3 T cell receptor beta chains sequenced from one sample in a study of blood T cell repertoires in COVID-19. Profiled with immunoSEQ multiplex PCR; TCRdb holds only in-frame clones, not every one. The sample lists a few hundred thousand clones, about 91% occurring once. The specimen sequenced was peripheral blood. The receptors were sampled from a woman between 55 and 75 years old with acute or convalescent COVID-19.

The chain carries TRBV15 and TRBJ2-7; 12 nucleotides line up with TRBD2. J gave up 4 bases and V 4 bases, and 8 bases lay outside the gene matches. Germline V lookup: CDR1 LNHNV, CDR2 YYDKDF (reference sequence). This CDR3 spans 16 amino acids. The CDR3 reads CATSTLPGTSGYEQYF. In DNA, the CDR3 is TGTGCCACCAGCACACTTCCCGGGACTAGCGGGTACGAGCAGTACTTC.

This chain links TRBV28 with TRBJ1-1, with D uncertain. Between the trimmed V and J ends, which lost 5 bases and 0 bases, there was a span of 13 bases. Germline V gene data show CDR1 as MDHEN and CDR2 as SYDVKM. The CDR3 contains 15 residues. As DNA, the CDR3 is TGTGCCAGCAGTGGAGGTGGGCTTATGAACACTGAAGCTTTCTTT. It specifies CASSGGGLMNTEAFF. Combining the CDR3 with reference TRBV28 and TRBJ1-1 gives the whole variable domain DVKVTQSSRYLVKRTGEKVFLECVQDMDHENMFWYRQDPGLGLRLIYFSYDVKMKEKGDIPEGYSVSREKKERFSLILESASTNQTSMYLCASSGGGLMNTEAFFGQGTRLTVV.

This chain joins TRBV30 and TRBJ2-3, with 11 bases aligning to TRBD2. Germline lookup yields CDR1 GTSNPN and CDR2 SVGIG (reference sequence). The CDR3 contains 15 residues. V lost 0 bases, J lost 3 bases, and 2 bases stayed unmatched. The CDR3 DNA sequence: TGTGCCTGGAGTGTCTGGACTAGCGGGACAGATACGCAGTATTTT. Amino acids: CAWSVWTSGTDTQYF.